One and the same sample provided the 32 T cell receptor beta chains below, sequenced in a study of shared clonotypes between healthy human individuals. The assay was immunoSEQ multiplex PCR, and TCRdb's table has in-frame clones only and misses some. The data show approximately 1,500,000 clones, 98% seen once. The source material was naive CD4+ T cells sorted from blood. Specified subset: CD45RA+ positively selected. The receptors stem from a man aged 25 to 40 in good health.

The chain links TRBV7-8 to TRBJ2-1; 14 bases map to TRBD2. CDR3 length: 16 amino acids. Trimming at V came to 0 bases and at J to 7 bases, leaving 2 bases not matched to a gene. Germline CDR1 SGHVS, CDR2 FQNEAQ. CDR3 nucleotides: TGTGCCAGCAGCTTAGCCGGGACTAGCGGGAGTAATGAGCAGTTCTTC. Encoded protein: CASSLAGTSGSNEQFF. The whole variable domain, filled in from reference TRBV7-8 and TRBJ2-1, reads GAGVSQSPRYKVAKRGQDVALRCDPISGHVSLFWYQQALGQGPEFLTYFQNEAQLDKSGLPSDRFFAERPEGSVSTLKIQRTQQEDSAVYLCASSLAGTSGSNEQFFGPGTRLTVL.

The DNA of the CDR3 is TGTGCCAGCAGCCCAGGACAGAACAATGAGCAGTTCTTC. Translated, it gives CASSPGQNNEQFF. The rearrangement joins TRBV9 to TRBJ2-1; TRBD1 is a possible D gene (6 bases). This CDR3 spans 13 amino acids. Germline V gene data show CDR1 as SGDLS and CDR2 as YYNGEE. V dropped 4 bases and J dropped 5 bases, with 10 bases sitting between them.

The rearrangement joins TRBV7-8 to TRBJ1-5; 7 nucleotides agree with TRBD1. The V segment lost 2 bases and the J segment 0 bases; nucleotides outside the gene matches: 7. Per germline, CDR1 SGHVS and CDR2 FQNEAQ. This CDR3 has 17 amino acids. CDR3 sequence: CASSLPGTAYSNQPQHF. CDR3 bases: TGTGCCAGCAGCTTACCCGGGACAGCCTATAGCAATCAGCCCCAGCATTTT. Based on the CDR3 plus reference TRBV7-8 and TRBJ1-5, the full variable domain is GAGVSQSPRYKVAKRGQDVALRCDPISGHVSLFWYQQALGQGPEFLTYFQNEAQLDKSGLPSDRFFAERPEGSVSTLKIQRTQQEDSAVYLCASSLPGTAYSNQPQHFGDGTRLSIL.

CDR3 nucleotide sequence: TGTGCCAGCAGCTTAGGAGGGGGGCTAGAGCTACGGGAGCAGTTCTTC. Protein sequence: CASSLGGGLELREQFF. The rearrangement uses TRBV7-8 and TRBJ2-1; D may correspond to TRBD1 or TRBD2 (6 bases each). Germline-derived CDR1 and CDR2 are SGHVS and FQNEAQ. Trimming removed 1 base at V and 10 bases at J, with 20 bases between. The CDR3 is made up of 16 amino acids.

The V and J genes are TRBV27 and TRBJ2-1; perhaps TRBD2 as D (6 bases). V was cut by 11 bases and J by 5 bases, with 28 bases left in between. Germline CDR1 and CDR2: MNHEY and SMNVEV (reference sequence). This CDR3 is built from 17 residues. CDR3 sequence: CAPEGPGWISPNNEQFF. CDR3 bases: TGTGCCCCGGAGGGGCCCGGATGGATCTCGCCAAACAATGAGCAGTTCTTC.

This rearrangement joins TRBV11-3 to TRBJ2-7, with D hard to call. Trimming pared 8 bases from V and 13 bases from J, leaving 15 bases between. Germline V gene sequence: CDR1 SGHNT, CDR2 YENEEA. The CDR3 extends over 10 amino acids. The DNA for the CDR3 is TGTGCCAGCGGATTTTTCCGAGATTACTTC. Translating it yields CASGFFRDYF.

The CDR3 protein is CASALRLAGENEQFF. CDR3 bases: TGTGCCAGCGCACTAAGACTAGCGGGAGAGAATGAGCAGTTCTTC. The chain joins TRBV6-1 to TRBJ2-1; 12 nucleotides agree with TRBD2. This CDR3 is built from 15 residues. After removal of 8 bases from V and 7 bases from J, the junction contained 9 bases not matched to a gene. Germline assignment: CDR1 MNHNS and CDR2 SASEGT.

This chain joins TRBV7-9 and TRBJ2-7, with D possibly being TRBD1 (6 bases). Germline CDR1 SEHNR, CDR2 FQNEAQ (reference sequence). There are 12 residues in the CDR3. The CDR3, as DNA: TGTGCTTCTGGACAGACCAACTACGAGCAGTACTTC. It encodes CASGQTNYEQYF. The whole variable domain, remainder taken from reference TRBV7-9 and TRBJ2-7, is DTGVSQNPRHKITKRGQNVTFRCDPISEHNRLYWYRQTLGQGPEFLTYFQNEAQLEKSRLLSDRFSAERPKGSFSTLEIQRTEQGDSAMYLCASGQTNYEQYFGPGTRLTVT.

The chain has TRBV5-1 and TRBJ1-1, with 7 bases lining up with TRBD1. Germline CDR1 is SGHRS and CDR2 is YFSETQ. V was pared by 3 bases and J by 1 base, with 15 bases of the junction left unmatched. The CDR3 contains 18 residues. The CDR3 here is CASSSGLTGDRQNTEAFF. For the CDR3, the DNA is TGCGCCAGCAGCTCGGGATTAACGGGGGACAGACAGAACACTGAAGCTTTCTTT.

The CDR3 is CASTGTSSPSEQFF. The CDR3, as DNA: TGTGCCAGCACCGGGACTAGCTCCCCAAGTGAGCAGTTCTTC. This chain joins TRBV7-2 and TRBJ2-1, with 9 bases aligning to TRBD2. The CDR3 length is 14 residues. After removal of 7 bases from V and 9 bases from J, the junction contained 10 bases not matched to a gene. In germline, CDR1 is SGHTA, CDR2 FQGNSA.

As for this clone: Other DNA sequences in the same sample also yield this CDR3. The chain has TRBV28 and TRBJ1-5; 7 bases are a match to TRBD1. The germline V gene has CDR1 MDHEN and CDR2 SYDVKM. The ends lost 5 bases at V and 1 base at J; junction bases unmatched: 5. This CDR3 contains 15 residues. In nucleotides, the CDR3 is TGTGCCAGCAGTCTCGGGACAGTAAGCAATCAGCCCCAGCATTTT. Translation: CASSLGTVSNQPQHF.

The rearrangement links TRBV11-2 to TRBJ2-7, with 8 bases that match TRBD1. V was clipped by 1 base and J by 4 bases; unmatched bases: 6. Looked up from germline, CDR1 is SGHAT and CDR2 is FQNNGV. The CDR3 is 15 amino acids. The CDR3 DNA is TGTGCCAGCAGCTTAGGGACAGGGTCCCATTACGAGCAGTACTTC. The encoded protein is CASSLGTGSHYEQYF. Complete variable domain (other parts from reference TRBV11-2 and TRBJ2-7): EAGVAQSPRYKIIEKRQSVAFWCNPISGHATLYWYQQILGQGPKLLIQFQNNGVVDDSQLPKDRFSAERLKGVDSTLKIQPAKLEDSAVYLCASSLGTGSHYEQYFGPGTRLTVT.

V and J are TRBV2 and TRBJ2-1; no firm D call. CDR1 is SNHLY and CDR2 is FYNNEI in the germline V gene. This CDR3 comprises 11 residues. V lost 7 bases and J lost 7, with 8 bases in between. CDR3 protein: CASMLDNEQFF. The CDR3 DNA is TGTGCCAGCATGCTAGATAATGAGCAGTTCTTC.

The chain uses TRBV27 and TRBJ2-7; D uncertain. Trimming stripped 3 bases from V and 13 bases from J, with 22 bases between. CDR3 length: 14 amino acids. CDR1 and CDR2 (germline): MNHEY, SMNVEV (reference sequence). The CDR3 nucleotides read TGTGCCAGCAGTTTTTTGCCAGAGAGGACGGAAACCTACTTC. It is translated as CASSFLPERTETYF.

V usage is TRBV30 and J usage is TRBJ2-7; D unclear. The CDR3 loop spans 13 amino acids. The germline gives CDR1 GTSNPN, CDR2 SVGIG (reference sequence). Trimming took off 0 bases at V and 1 base at J, with 7 bases between the two ends. The CDR3 DNA follows: TGTGCCTGGAGTGTAGGCGATTCCTACGAGCAGTACTTC. This sequence encodes CAWSVGDSYEQYF. The variable domain in full, completed from reference TRBV30 and TRBJ2-7, reads SQTIHQWPATLVQPVGSPLSLECTVEGTSNPNLYWYRQAAGRGLQLLFYSVGIGQISSEVPQNLSASRPQDRQFILSSKKLLLSDSGFYLCAWSVGDSYEQYFGPGTRLTVT.

The V gene is TRBV5-4, the J gene TRBJ2-2, with 14 bases identical to TRBD2. The V and J ends lost 0 bases and 6 bases, in that order; junction bases with no gene match: 4. Germline lookup yields CDR1 SGHNT and CDR2 YYREEE (reference sequence). The CDR3 has 17 residues. CDR3 region: CASSLGGLAGVSGELFF. The DNA for the CDR3 is TGTGCCAGCAGCTTGGGGGGACTAGCGGGAGTATCCGGGGAGCTGTTTTTT.

This clone was seen only once. The chain couples TRBV28 to TRBJ2-3; possibly TRBD1 for D (5 bases). This CDR3 is 14 amino acids long. Germline CDR1 is MDHEN and CDR2 is SYDVKM. The V end lost 7 bases, the J end lost 6 bases, and 17 bases lay between the germline ends. DNA for the CDR3: TGTGCCAGCATCCCCGCCGTCCCAGGGGATACGCAGTATTTT. Amino acid sequence: CASIPAVPGDTQYF.

The chain employs TRBV5-6 and TRBJ2-3; TRBD2 aligns across 11 bases. Germline V gene sequence: CDR1 SGHDT, CDR2 YYEEEE. J was trimmed by 6 bases and V by 5 bases; bases with no gene match: 11. The CDR3 has 16 residues. CDR3 DNA: TGTGCCAGCAGTAGGACTAGCGGGCAACAAGGGGATACGCAGTATTTT. This gives the protein CASSRTSGQQGDTQYF.

The J gene is TRBJ1-2, the V gene TRBV28; TRBD1 is a possible D gene (5 bases). Germline-derived CDR1 and CDR2 are MDHEN and SYDVKM. Trimming took 2 bases from V and 7 from J, leaving 17 bases between them. There are 15 residues in the CDR3. CDR3 sequence (DNA): TGTGCCAGCAGTTTAAGGCGAGGGGTTAATGGTGGCTACACCTTC. Translated, it gives CASSLRRGVNGGYTF.

The rearrangement links TRBV6-1 to TRBJ2-7, with D perhaps TRBD2 (5 bases). CDR1 is MNHNS, CDR2 SASEGT, per germline. V was shortened by 6 bases and J by 5 bases, with 11 bases between the two germline ends. This CDR3 is built from 12 residues. Written as DNA, the CDR3 is TGTGCCAGCAGCGTGGCGGGCAACGAGCAGTACTTC. Translating it yields CASSVAGNEQYF.

This sequence joins TRBV7-2 and TRBJ1-4; D may be TRBD1 (5 bases). This CDR3 contains 14 residues. Germline CDR1 is SGHTA and CDR2 is FQGNSA. V was cut by 10 bases and J by 2 bases, with 14 bases left in between. This CDR3 is CAIGQRGTNEKLFF. The CDR3 coding sequence is TGTGCCATAGGACAACGTGGGACTAATGAAAAACTGTTTTTT.

The chain recombines TRBV19 with TRBJ2-3; 12 bases match TRBD1. Germline loops: CDR1 LNHDA, CDR2 SQIVND (reference sequence). The CDR3 runs 17 residues. V gave up 3 bases and J gave up 4 bases; unmatched junction bases: 8. This CDR3 is CASSILTGTGGADTQYF. DNA for the CDR3: TGTGCCAGTAGTATCCTAACCGGGACAGGGGGCGCAGATACGCAGTATTTT.

This chain uses TRBV5-4 with TRBJ1-1, with TRBD1 as a possible D gene (6 bases). The CDR3 runs 16 residues. The ends were cut back, 5 bases at V and 0 bases at J, with 17 bases in the middle. Germline V gives CDR1 SGHNT, CDR2 YYREEE (reference sequence). CDR3 loop: CASSHRALSLNTEAFF. The CDR3 DNA sequence: TGTGCCAGCAGTCACAGGGCATTAAGTTTGAACACTGAAGCTTTCTTT. Based on the CDR3 plus reference TRBV5-4 and TRBJ1-1, the full variable domain is ETGVTQSPTHLIKTRGQQVTLRCSSQSGHNTVSWYQQALGQGPQFIFQYYREEENGRGNFPPRFSGLQFPNYSSELNVNALELDDSALYLCASSHRALSLNTEAFFGQGTRLTVV.

This sequence joins TRBV2 and TRBJ2-1; 11 bases align to TRBD2. Germline V gene data show CDR1 as SNHLY and CDR2 as FYNNEI. V trimming: 7 bases; J trimming: 0 bases; junction bases outside the gene matches: 5. The CDR3 covers 16 residues. This CDR3 reads CASTGGTSGSYNEQFF. The CDR3 nucleotides read TGTGCCAGCACCGGGGGGACTAGCGGCTCCTACAATGAGCAGTTCTTC.

Notes on this clone: Germline and junction disagree at one end, which may indicate a read error. CDR3: CASSRQFGLHF. The CDR3 nucleotides read TGTGCCAGTAGTAGACAGTTCGGACTCCACTTC. J is TRBJ1-2 and V is TRBV19; tentative D call: TRBD1 (5 bases). This CDR3 comprises 11 residues. The germline gives CDR1 LNHDA, CDR2 SQIVND (reference sequence).

The gene calls are TRBV4-1 and TRBJ2-3; D gene unclear. This CDR3 has 14 amino acids. Germline lookup yields CDR1 MGHRA and CDR2 YSYEKL. The V end was cut by 5 bases, the J end by 1 base, with 10 bases between. The CDR3 sequence: CASSLIRGTDTQYF. CDR3 sequence (DNA): TGCGCCAGCAGCTTAATCCGGGGCACAGATACGCAGTATTTT.

The chain combines TRBV4-1 with TRBJ2-1; 13 bases are shared with TRBD2. CDR1 is MGHRA, CDR2 YSYEKL, per germline. This CDR3 comprises 15 residues. Germline trimming cut 4 bases from V and 10 bases from J; bases unmatched to any gene: 7. CDR3 sequence (DNA): TGCGCCAGCAGCCTTAGGACTAGCGGGAGATACGAGCAGTTCTTC. Protein product: CASSLRTSGRYEQFF.

The chain links TRBV20-1 to TRBJ2-1, with D hard to call. The length of the CDR3 is 8 residues. Germline assignment: CDR1 DFQATT and CDR2 SNEGSKA (reference sequence). As DNA, the CDR3 is TGCAGCTTTAATGAGCAGTTCTTC. Translation: CSFNEQFF.

V and J are TRBV27 and TRBJ2-2, with 8 bases lining up with TRBD1. CDR3 length: 15 amino acids. CDR1 is MNHEY and CDR2 is SMNVEV in the germline V gene (reference sequence). After removal of 7 bases from V and 5 bases from J, the junction contained 9 bases not matched to a gene. The CDR3 spells CASMPQGAWTGELFF. CDR3 sequence (DNA): TGTGCCAGCATGCCTCAGGGGGCATGGACCGGGGAGCTGTTTTTT.

The chain joins TRBV5-1 to TRBJ2-2; possible D gene TRBD2, 7 bases. Per germline, CDR1 SGHRS and CDR2 YFSETQ. The CDR3 extends over 16 amino acids. V lost 0 bases to trimming and J lost 6 bases, with 15 bases between them. Here the CDR3 reads CASSLALGGTSGELFF. DNA of the CDR3: TGCGCCAGCAGCTTGGCCTTGGGAGGGACATCCGGGGAGCTGTTTTTT.

This clone was recorded once. The genes are TRBV6-1 and TRBJ2-7; no firm D call. Per germline, CDR1 MNHNS and CDR2 SASEGT. This CDR3 contains 13 residues. The V end was cut by 2 bases, the J end by 6 bases, with 11 bases between. This CDR3 reads CASSELLAPEQYF. In DNA form, the CDR3 reads TGTGCCAGCAGTGAACTACTGGCGCCCGAGCAGTACTTC.

V and J are TRBV19 and TRBJ2-3; 7 positions agree with TRBD2. The trim removed 5 bases at V and 2 bases at J, leaving 10 bases unmatched. CDR3 length equals 16 residues. Germline V CDR1 and CDR2: LNHDA, SQIVND (reference sequence). The DNA of the CDR3 is TGTGCCAGTAGTGGGGGGGACCGCCCTTACACAGATACGCAGTATTTT. Translating gives CASSGGDRPYTDTQYF.